The clone carrying this T cell receptor (beta chain) was counted at least ten times. Its antigen is still unknown. V lost 4 bases and J lost 2; bases outside the gene matches: 7. CDR3 length: 16 amino acids. Germline V gene data show CDR1 as SNHLY and CDR2 as FYNNEI. The data belong to a study of response to subunit inactivated influenza vaccine. Broader study findings: The authors put forward the suggestion that each seasonal influenza vaccination may bring in only a limited number of new T cells.

TCRdb passed the RT-PCR reads through MiXCR, listing each CDR3 protein once. The sample shows roughly 650,000 distinct CDR3 sequences, 12% to 15% of them seen only once. The chain has TRBV2 and TRBJ2-1; 8 nucleotides align to TRBD2. The receptor comes from a man aged 50 or older who received an inactivated influenza vaccine. The sequenced sample was PBMCs from blood, obtained less than 15 days before vaccination. In DNA form, the CDR3 reads TGTGCCAGCAGTGCGGGACTAGTTACAACCTACAATGAGCAGTTCTTC. Encoded protein: CASSAGLVTTYNEQFF.